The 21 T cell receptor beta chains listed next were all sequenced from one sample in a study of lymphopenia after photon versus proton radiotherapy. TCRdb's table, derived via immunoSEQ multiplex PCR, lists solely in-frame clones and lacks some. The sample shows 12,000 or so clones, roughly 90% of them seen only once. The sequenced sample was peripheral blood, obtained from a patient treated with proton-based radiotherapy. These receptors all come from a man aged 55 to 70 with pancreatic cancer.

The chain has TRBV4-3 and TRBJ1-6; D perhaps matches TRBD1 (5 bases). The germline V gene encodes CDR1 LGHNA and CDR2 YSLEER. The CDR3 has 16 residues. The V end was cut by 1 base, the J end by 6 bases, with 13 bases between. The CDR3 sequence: CASSQGVGGSNSPLHF. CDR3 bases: TGCGCCAGCAGCCAAGGGGTTGGGGGGAGTAATTCACCCCTCCACTTT.

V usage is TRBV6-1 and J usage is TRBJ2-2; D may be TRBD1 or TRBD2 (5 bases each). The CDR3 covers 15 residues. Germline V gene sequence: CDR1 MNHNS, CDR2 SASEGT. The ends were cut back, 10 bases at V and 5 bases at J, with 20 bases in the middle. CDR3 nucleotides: TGTGCCATCCCTACAGGCGGGTTGGCAACCGGGGAGCTGTTTTTT. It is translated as CAIPTGGLATGELFF.

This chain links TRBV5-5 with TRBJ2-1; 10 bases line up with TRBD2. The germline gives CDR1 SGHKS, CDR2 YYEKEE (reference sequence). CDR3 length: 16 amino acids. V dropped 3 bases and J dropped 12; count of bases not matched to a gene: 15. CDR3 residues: CASSWSGRAGHRGQFF. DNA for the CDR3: TGTGCCAGCAGCTGGAGCGGGAGGGCCGGCCACAGGGGGCAGTTCTTC.

The DNA for the CDR3 is TGTGCCAGCAGCGCCCGACAGACCTATAATTCACCCCTCCACTTT. Translation: CASSARQTYNSPLHF. V and J are TRBV7-2 and TRBJ1-6; tentatively, D is TRBD1 (5 bases). Germline loops: CDR1 SGHTA, CDR2 FQGNSA. CDR3 size: 15 residues. The germline V and J ends were trimmed by 5 bases and 2 bases, with 10 bases remaining between them. Full variable domain (outside the CDR3, taken from reference TRBV7-2 and TRBJ1-6): GAGVSQSPSNKVTEKGKDVELRCDPISGHTALYWYRQSLGQGLEFLIYFQGNSAPDKSGLPSDRFSAERTGGSVSTLTIQRTQQEDSAVYLCASSARQTYNSPLHFGNGTRLTVT.

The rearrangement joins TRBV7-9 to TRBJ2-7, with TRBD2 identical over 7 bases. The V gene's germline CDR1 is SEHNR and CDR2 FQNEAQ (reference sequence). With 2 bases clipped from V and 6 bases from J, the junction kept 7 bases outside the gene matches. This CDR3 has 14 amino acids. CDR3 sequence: CASSLYSGRGEQYF. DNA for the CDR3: TGTGCCAGCAGCTTATATAGCGGGCGGGGCGAGCAGTACTTC.

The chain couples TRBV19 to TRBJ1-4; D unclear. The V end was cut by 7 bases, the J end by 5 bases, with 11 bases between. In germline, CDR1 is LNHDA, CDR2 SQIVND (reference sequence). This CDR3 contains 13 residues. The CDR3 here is CASNTVGNEKLFF. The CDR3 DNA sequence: TGTGCCAGTAATACCGTAGGAAATGAAAAACTGTTTTTT.

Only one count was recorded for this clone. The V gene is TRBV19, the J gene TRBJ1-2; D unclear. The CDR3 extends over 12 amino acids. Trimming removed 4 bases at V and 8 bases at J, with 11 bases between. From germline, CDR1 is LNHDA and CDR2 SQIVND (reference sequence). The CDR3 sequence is CASSTASYGYTF. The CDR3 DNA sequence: TGTGCCAGTAGTACCGCGTCCTACGGCTACACCTTC.

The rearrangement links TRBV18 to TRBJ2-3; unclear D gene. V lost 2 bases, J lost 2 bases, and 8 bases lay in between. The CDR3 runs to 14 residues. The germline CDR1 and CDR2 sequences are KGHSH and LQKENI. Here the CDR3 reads CASSPIPVTDTQYF. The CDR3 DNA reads TGTGCCAGCTCACCAATCCCAGTCACAGATACGCAGTATTTT.

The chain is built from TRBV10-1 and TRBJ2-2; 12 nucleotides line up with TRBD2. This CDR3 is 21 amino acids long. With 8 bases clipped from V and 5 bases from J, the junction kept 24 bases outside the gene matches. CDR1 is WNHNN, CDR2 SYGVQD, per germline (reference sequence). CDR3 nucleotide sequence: TGCGCCAGCCTAACCTTCGGCGGTACGGGGGGGACTAGCGGGTTGACCGGGGAGCTGTTTTTT. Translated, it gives CASLTFGGTGGTSGLTGELFF.

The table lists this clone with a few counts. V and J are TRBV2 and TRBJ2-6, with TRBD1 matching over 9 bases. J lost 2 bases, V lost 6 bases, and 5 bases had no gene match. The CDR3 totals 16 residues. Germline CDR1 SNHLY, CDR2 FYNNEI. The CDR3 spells CASRPGQGAGANVLTF. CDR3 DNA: TGTGCCAGCAGGCCGGGACAGGGAGCTGGGGCCAACGTCCTGACTTTC. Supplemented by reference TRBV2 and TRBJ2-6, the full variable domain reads EPEVTQTPSHQVTQMGQEVILRCVPISNHLYFYWYRQILGQKVEFLVSFYNNEISEKSEIFDDQFSVERPDGSNFTLKIRSTKLEDSAMYFCASRPGQGAGANVLTFGAGSRLTVL.

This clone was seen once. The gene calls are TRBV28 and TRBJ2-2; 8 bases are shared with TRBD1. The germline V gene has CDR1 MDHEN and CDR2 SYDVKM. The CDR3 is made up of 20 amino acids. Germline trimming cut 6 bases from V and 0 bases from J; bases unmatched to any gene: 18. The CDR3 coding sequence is TGTGCCAGCAGCCCCCGCATAAGGTCAGGGGGCGGCTCGAACACCGGGGAGCTGTTTTTT. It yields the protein CASSPRIRSGGGSNTGELFF.

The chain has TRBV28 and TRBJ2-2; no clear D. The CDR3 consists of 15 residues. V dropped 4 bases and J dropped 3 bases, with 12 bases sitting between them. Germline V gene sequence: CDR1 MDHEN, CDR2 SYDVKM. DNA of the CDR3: TGTGCCAGCAGTTCGATTTCCGGAGACACCGGGGAGCTGTTTTTT. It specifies CASSSISGDTGELFF.

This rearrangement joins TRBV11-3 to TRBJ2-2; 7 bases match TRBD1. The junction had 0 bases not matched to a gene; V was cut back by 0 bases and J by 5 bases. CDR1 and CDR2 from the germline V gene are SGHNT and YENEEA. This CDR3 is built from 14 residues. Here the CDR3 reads CASSLETGTGELFF. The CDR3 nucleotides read TGTGCCAGCAGCTTAGAGACAGGGACCGGGGAGCTGTTTTTT. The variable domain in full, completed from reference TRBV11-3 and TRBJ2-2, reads EAGVVQSPRYKIIEKKQPVAFWCNPISGHNTLYWYLQNLGQGPELLIRYENEEAVDDSQLPKDRFSAERLKGVDSTLKIQPAELGDSAVYLCASSLETGTGELFFGEGSRLTVL.

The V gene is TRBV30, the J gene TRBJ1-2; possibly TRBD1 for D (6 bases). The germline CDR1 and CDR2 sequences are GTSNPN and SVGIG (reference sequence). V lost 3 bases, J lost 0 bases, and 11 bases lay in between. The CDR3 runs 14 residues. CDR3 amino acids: CAWRQGGANYGYTF. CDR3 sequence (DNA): TGTGCCTGGAGACAGGGTGGAGCTAACTATGGCTACACCTTC.

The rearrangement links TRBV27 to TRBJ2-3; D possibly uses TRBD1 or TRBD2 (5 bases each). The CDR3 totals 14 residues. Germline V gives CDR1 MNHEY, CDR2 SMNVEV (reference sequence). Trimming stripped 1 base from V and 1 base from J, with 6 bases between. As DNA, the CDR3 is TGTGCCAGCAGTTTATTGGGGGGCACAGATACGCAGTATTTT. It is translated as CASSLLGGTDTQYF.

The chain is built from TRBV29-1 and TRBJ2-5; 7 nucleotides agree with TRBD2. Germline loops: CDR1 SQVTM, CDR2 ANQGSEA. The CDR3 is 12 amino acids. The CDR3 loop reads CSLGGVGETQYF. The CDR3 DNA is TGCAGTCTGGGGGGGGTAGGAGAGACCCAGTACTTC.

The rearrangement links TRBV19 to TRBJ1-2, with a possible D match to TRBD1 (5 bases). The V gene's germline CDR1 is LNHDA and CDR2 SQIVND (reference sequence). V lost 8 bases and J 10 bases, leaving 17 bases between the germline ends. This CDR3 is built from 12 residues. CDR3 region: CASSERGGSYTF. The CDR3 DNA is TGTGCCAGTTCCGAGAGGGGAGGGTCCTACACCTTC.

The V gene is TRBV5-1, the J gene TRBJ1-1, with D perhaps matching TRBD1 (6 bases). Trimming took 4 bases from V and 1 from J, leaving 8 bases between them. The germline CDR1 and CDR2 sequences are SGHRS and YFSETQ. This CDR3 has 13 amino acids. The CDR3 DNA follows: TGCGCCAGCAGCCTGACAGGGAACACTGAAGCTTTCTTT. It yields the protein CASSLTGNTEAFF. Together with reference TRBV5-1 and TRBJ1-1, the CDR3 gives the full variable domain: KAGVTQTPRYLIKTRGQQVTLSCSPISGHRSVSWYQQTPGQGLQFLFEYFSETQRNKGNFPGRFSGRQFSNSRSEMNVSTLELGDSALYLCASSLTGNTEAFFGQGTRLTVV.

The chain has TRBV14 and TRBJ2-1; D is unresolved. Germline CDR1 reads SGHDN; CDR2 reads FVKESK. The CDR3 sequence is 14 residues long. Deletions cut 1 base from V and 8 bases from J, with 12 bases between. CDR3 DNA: TGTGCCAGCAGCCAAGCGATAGAATCAGATGAGCAGTTCTTC. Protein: CASSQAIESDEQFF.

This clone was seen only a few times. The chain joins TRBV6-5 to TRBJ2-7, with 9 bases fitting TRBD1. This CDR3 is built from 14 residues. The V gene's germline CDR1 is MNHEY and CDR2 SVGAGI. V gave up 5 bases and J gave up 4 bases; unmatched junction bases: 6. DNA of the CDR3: TGTGCCAGCAGTGAGGGGACAGGGAGGTACGAGCAGTACTTC. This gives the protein CASSEGTGRYEQYF.

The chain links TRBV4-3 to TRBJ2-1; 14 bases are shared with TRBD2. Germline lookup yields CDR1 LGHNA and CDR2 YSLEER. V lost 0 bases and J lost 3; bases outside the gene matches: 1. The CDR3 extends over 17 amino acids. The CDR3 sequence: CASSQEGLAGVYNEQFF. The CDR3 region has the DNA TGCGCCAGCAGCCAAGAGGGACTAGCGGGAGTCTACAATGAGCAGTTCTTC.